The present T cell receptor beta chain was sequenced within a study of identical twins. This clonotype was detected only a few times. Antigen specificity is unknown. Study-wide results and caveats: Conclusions leaned on cross-sectional statistical analysis and did not track the same donors over time.

CDR3 size: 15 residues. The V end was cut by 3 bases, the J end by 2 bases, with 12 bases between. CDR1 is LNHNV, CDR2 YYDKDF, per germline (reference sequence). TCRdb recomputed calls from the 5' RACE reads with MiXCR, one row per CDR3 protein. The sample contains approximately 1.8 million distinct CDR3 sequences, around a third of which appear only once. Sequenced input: cord blood. The TCR comes from a newborn girl in good health. The rearrangement uses TRBV15 and TRBJ2-3; the D is unclear. The CDR3 DNA reads as TGTGCCACCAGCAGCGTAGTTTCTTTCACAGATACGCAGTATTTT. This codes for CATSSVVSFTDTQYF.